This T cell receptor beta chain is drawn from a study of blood T cell repertoires in COVID-19 (dated by TCRdb to between 2020 and 2021). Regarding the study in general: Collaborator samples came from the United States, Italy and Spain and covered acute and convalescent phases of COVID-19. The prospective study material was composed of cDNA or gDNA derived from T cells, B-cell-depleted T cells, or PBMCs. Deeply sampled blood TCRbeta repertoires from subjects exposed to, actively infected with, or recovered from COVID-19 were included in the dataset. The repertoires were made available in a free public database intended to serve as a resource for research on the immune response to SARS-CoV-2. Samples came from the ongoing ImmuneRACE study (first 160 participants) plus 1,254 subjects from 6 global collaborators. A de-identified subject ID, COVID-19 status, age in years and sex were almost always included in the sample metadata. Where HLA class I and class II types were available, the types were taken from metadata supplied by the sample provider, not from assay-based typing. The paper as a whole reports these results and caveats: How much clinical and demographic metadata was included differed by source and by participant, and the metadata was provided uncurated.

TCRbeta CDR3 regions were amplified from genomic DNA using the immunoSEQ Assay, a bias-controlled multiplex PCR. As for the original processing: Nucleated cell counts per sample were estimated from amplification of reference gene primers within the assay. To quantify the absolute abundance of each unique TCRbeta CDR3 rearrangement, sequence reads were collapsed and filtered. Productive Simpson clonality was computed per sample as the square root of Simpson's diversity index over productive rearrangements. Drawn from immuneACCESS, this table holds only the in-frame rearrangements with V and J called that TCRdb kept. Clones are partly lost; checked studies trace under half to an unresolved V gene and leave the rest unexplained. That table gives V, J and clone size, and the DNA gave D and trimming. The sample table lists approximately 19,000 clones, about 81% of them with a count of one. The top ten clones comprise about 8.1% of the sample.

Comment on this clone: It lacks a known antigen. No much larger clone exists at a distance of one base, and base qualities are not known.

V trim: 5 bases; J trim: 6 bases; unmatched bases: 1. CDR1 and CDR2, looked up from the germline V gene, are MDHEN and SYDVKM. Measured from the cysteine to the phenylalanine, the CDR3 is 13 residues long. Only the CDR3 portion is preserved as DNA: 39 bases, with reading frame beginning at the first base. Each collaborating institution followed its own protocols to collect whole blood in K2EDTA tubes. Collaborator samples were shipped for TCRbeta analysis as frozen whole blood, isolated PBMCs, or DNA extracted from either sample type. The material sequenced was peripheral blood. The chain is assembled from TRBV28 and TRBJ1-6; 7 junctional bases match TRBD1. The receptor's source is a man in his fifties or sixties with acute or convalescent COVID-19. The DNA sequence is as follows: TGTGCCAGCAGTCGGGACAGTAATTCACCCCTCCACTTT. This translates into CASSRDSNSPLHF. Supplemented by the reference TRBV28 and TRBJ1-6 proteins around the CDR3, the complete variable domain is DVKVTQSSRYLVKRTGEKVFLECVQDMDHENMFWYRQDPGLGLRLIYFSYDVKMKEKGDIPEGYSVSREKKERFSLILESASTNQTSMYLCASSRDSNSPLHFGNGTRLTVT.